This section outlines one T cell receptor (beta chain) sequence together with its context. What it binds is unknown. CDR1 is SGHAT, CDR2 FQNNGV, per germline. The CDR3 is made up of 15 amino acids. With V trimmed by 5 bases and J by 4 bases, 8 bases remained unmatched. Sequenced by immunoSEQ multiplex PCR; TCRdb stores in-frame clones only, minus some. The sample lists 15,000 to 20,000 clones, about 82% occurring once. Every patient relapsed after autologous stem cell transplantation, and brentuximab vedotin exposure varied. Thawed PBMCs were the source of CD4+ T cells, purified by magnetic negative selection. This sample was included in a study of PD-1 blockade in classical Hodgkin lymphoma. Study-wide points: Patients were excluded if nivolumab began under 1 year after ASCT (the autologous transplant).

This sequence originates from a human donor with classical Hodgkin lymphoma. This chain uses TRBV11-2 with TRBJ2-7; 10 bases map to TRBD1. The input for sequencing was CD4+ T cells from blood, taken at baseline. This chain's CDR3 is CASSPRTGGSYEQYF. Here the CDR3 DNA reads TGTGCCAGCAGCCCCAGGACAGGGGGTTCGTACGAGCAGTACTTC. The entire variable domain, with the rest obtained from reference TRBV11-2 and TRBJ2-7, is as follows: EAGVAQSPRYKIIEKRQSVAFWCNPISGHATLYWYQQILGQGPKLLIQFQNNGVVDDSQLPKDRFSAERLKGVDSTLKIQPAKLEDSAVYLCASSPRTGGSYEQYFGPGTRLTVT.